This T cell receptor (beta chain) was captured by sequencing in a study of CD8 T cells in Susac syndrome. Study outcomes and limitations: The study conceded that its TCR sequencing and HLA analysis involved relatively few individuals.

V was shortened by 7 bases and J by 5 bases, with 8 bases between the two germline ends. This CDR3 region has 11 residues. Germline CDR1 and CDR2: MNHEY and SVGEGT. RNA in amounts of about 0.5 to 1 ug was reverse transcribed with random hexamers. A multiplex approach, immunoSEQ multiplex PCR, amplified TCR beta CDR3 across 54 Vbeta and 13 Jbeta. TCRdb re-derived calls from the immunoSEQ multiplex PCR reads in MiXCR, one entry per CDR3 protein. The table records approximately 180,000 distinct CDR3 sequences, approximately 94% of them present only once. Of note for this clonotype: The antigen is not known.

Treatment-naive patients with stable or active relapsing-remitting disease were the multiple sclerosis controls. Negative isolation yielded CD8+ and CD4+ T cells; FACS enriched TEMRA cells. The V gene is TRBV6-2 or TRBV6-3, the J gene TRBJ1-2; no definite D call. Sequenced sample: CD4+ T cells from PBMCs. The sequence came from a human donor with multiple sclerosis. The CDR3 region is CASNPGYGYTF. CDR3 DNA: TGTGCCAGCAATCCAGGATATGGCTACACCTTC.